Below, 2 T cell receptor beta chains from the same sample are listed, as sequenced in a study of T-cell reconstitution after alpha-beta-depleted transplantation in children. Unique molecular identifiers were incorporated during preparation of the TCRbeta library. TCRdb re-analysed the PCR reads in MiXCR, keeping a single row per CDR3 protein. The top ten hold 1.1% of the sample, which has roughly 590,000 distinct CDR3 sequences, 16% seen once. Sequences were derived from PBMCs from the stem cell graft donor, sampled from the stem cell graft. All receptors derive from a human donor who donated a stem cell graft to a child with acute myeloid leukemia.

The chain links TRBV28 to TRBJ1-2, with D uncertain. The CDR3 totals 13 residues. Trimming stripped 3 bases from V and 5 bases from J, with 10 bases between. Germline V gene sequence: CDR1 MDHEN, CDR2 SYDVKM. The CDR3, as DNA: TGTGCCAGCAGTTTGTCCGCGCCTTATGGCTACACCTTC. This sequence encodes CASSLSAPYGYTF.

This chain uses TRBV7-2 with TRBJ2-3, with D possibly called TRBD1 or TRBD2 (5 bases each). The CDR3 sequence is 16 residues long. V lost 1 base and J lost 2, with 13 bases in between. CDR1 and CDR2 (germline): SGHTA, FQGNSA. Written as DNA, the CDR3 is TGTGCCAGCAGCTTAGATGGGACCGGGATCACAGATACGCAGTATTTT. It is translated as CASSLDGTGITDTQYF.